What follows are 9 T cell receptor beta chains derived from one specimen sequenced in a study of cytotoxic CD8 clonotypes in ibrutinib-treated CLL. Sequenced by immunoSEQ multiplex PCR; TCRdb stores in-frame clones only, minus some. The table lists approximately 120,000 clones, approximately 80% of them singletons, with roughly 3.1% in the top ten. Sequencing used PBMCs, obtained after 24 months of ibrutinib treatment. The receptors were gathered from a human donor with chronic lymphocytic leukemia.

The rearrangement joins TRBV5-1 to TRBJ2-5; 13 bases line up with TRBD2. After removal of 4 bases from V and 5 bases from J, the junction contained 5 bases not matched to a gene. CDR1 and CDR2 from the germline V gene are SGHRS and YFSETQ. The CDR3 covers 15 residues. The CDR3 here is CASSPGTSGAETQYF. CDR3 in DNA: TGCGCCAGCAGCCCAGGGACTAGCGGGGCGGAGACCCAGTACTTC. The variable domain in full, with the rest retrieved from reference TRBV5-1 and TRBJ2-5, is KAGVTQTPRYLIKTRGQQVTLSCSPISGHRSVSWYQQTPGQGLQFLFEYFSETQRNKGNFPGRFSGRQFSNSRSEMNVSTLELGDSALYLCASSPGTSGAETQYFGPGTRLLVL.

This rearrangement joins TRBV6-5 to TRBJ2-3; D may be TRBD2 (7 bases). The CDR3 runs 12 residues. V lost 7 bases to trimming and J lost 7 bases, with 12 bases between them. Germline V gene lookup returns CDR1 MNHEY and CDR2 SVGAGI. The CDR3 region is CASKGGGNTQYF. The CDR3 DNA is TGTGCCAGCAAGGGGGGGGGAAATACGCAGTATTTT.

The V gene is TRBV27, the J gene TRBJ1-4, with TRBD1 matching over 8 bases. The CDR3 sequence is 15 residues long. Germline CDR1 MNHEY, CDR2 SMNVEV (reference sequence). V lost 1 base, J lost 6 bases, and 4 bases stayed unmatched. The CDR3 DNA is TGTGCCAGCAGTTTATGGGGCAGGGGGCATGAAAAACTGTTTTTT. It yields the protein CASSLWGRGHEKLFF. The full variable domain, with the rest looked up from reference TRBV27 and TRBJ1-4, is EAQVTQNPRYLITVTGKKLTVTCSQNMNHEYMSWYRQDPGLGLRQIYYSMNVEVTDKGDVPEGYKVSRKEKRNFPLILESPSPNQTSLYFCASSLWGRGHEKLFFGSGTQLSVL.

The chain joins TRBV19 to TRBJ2-1, with 8 bases matching TRBD1. Losses at the gene ends were 8 bases for V and 4 bases for J; bases not matched to a gene: 7. The CDR3 loop spans 14 amino acids. Germline V gene data show CDR1 as LNHDA and CDR2 as SQIVND (reference sequence). The CDR3 sequence is CASSVGQAYNEQFF. The DNA of the CDR3 is TGTGCCAGTTCTGTGGGACAGGCTTACAATGAGCAGTTCTTC.

The chain links TRBV7-2 to TRBJ1-3; possible D gene TRBD1, 5 bases. CDR3 length: 15 residues. The germline gives CDR1 SGHTA, CDR2 FQGNSA. Trimming cost V 1 base and J 2 bases, with 9 bases left between them. Written as DNA, the CDR3 is TGTGCCAGCAGCTTAGGGGGCGGCACTGGAAACACCATATATTTT. It encodes CASSLGGGTGNTIYF.

V gene TRBV25-1 combines with J gene TRBJ2-5, with TRBD2 as a possible D gene (5 bases). Germline V gene lookup returns CDR1 MGHDK and CDR2 SYGVNS. This CDR3 is built from 14 residues. V lost 2 bases to trimming and J lost 1 base, with 8 bases between them. The CDR3, as DNA: TGTGCCAGCAGTGAACAAGCGGCCCAAGAGACCCAGTACTTC. It is translated as CASSEQAAQETQYF.

This rearrangement joins TRBV6-5 to TRBJ2-1; 7 nucleotides match TRBD1. CDR1 is MNHEY and CDR2 is SVGAGI in the germline V gene. CDR3 length: 15 amino acids. Unmatched junction bases numbered 10, after V lost 2 bases and J lost 9 bases. The CDR3 region is CASSYPKGQVAEQFF. The CDR3 DNA is TGTGCCAGCAGTTACCCGAAAGGACAGGTCGCTGAGCAGTTCTTC.

The rearrangement joins TRBV6-6 to TRBJ1-4, with D tentatively TRBD1 (5 bases). V lost 0 bases to trimming and J lost 2 bases, with 10 bases between them. Per the germline V gene, CDR1 is MNHNY and CDR2 is SVGAGI (reference sequence). The CDR3 contains 16 residues. CDR3 in amino acids: CASSYSGGNTNEKLFF. The CDR3 DNA sequence: TGTGCCAGCAGTTACTCGGGGGGGAACACTAATGAAAAACTGTTTTTT.

This clone occurred a few times. The chain employs TRBV19 and TRBJ1-1; 7 positions agree with TRBD1. Trimming removed 5 bases from V and 4 bases from J; junction bases left unmatched: 10. Germline CDR1 and CDR2: LNHDA and SQIVND (reference sequence). This CDR3 is built from 15 residues. The CDR3 bases are TGTGCCAGTAGTCCGCGACAGGGATGGGGCACTGAAGCTTTCTTT. It codes for CASSPRQGWGTEAFF.